The sequence of this T cell receptor beta chain was determined in a study of beta chain features in type 1 diabetes. Findings and limits, study-wide: Insertions at VDJ junctions were less frequent in type 1 diabetes patients. These patients also deleted more nucleotides at the same junctions. Within the patient group, naive, central memory and Treg TCRB repertoires appeared more similar to each other than within healthy donors. Whether TCRB rearrangement is influenced by HLA type was left unresolved in this analysis.

The V and J ends lost 6 bases and 10 bases, in that order; junction bases with no gene match: 3. In germline, CDR1 is ENHRY, CDR2 SYGVKD. This CDR3 comprises 12 residues. The investigators reverse transcribed all of the isolated RNA, so they sequenced expressed TCRB transcripts. The table came from immunoSEQ multiplex PCR; TCRdb's copy has only in-frame clones and leaves some out. The sample records 250,000 to 300,000 clones, around 7.8% being singletons. This clone occurred many times. The antigen is undetermined. The source is a woman aged 18-29 years in good health. The chain employs TRBV10-3 and TRBJ1-6; 7 positions agree with TRBD1. Material: central memory CD4+ T cells from blood. CDR3 sequence: CAIRGTESPLHF. The CDR3 DNA reads as TGTGCCATCAGGGGGACAGAGTCACCCCTCCACTTT.